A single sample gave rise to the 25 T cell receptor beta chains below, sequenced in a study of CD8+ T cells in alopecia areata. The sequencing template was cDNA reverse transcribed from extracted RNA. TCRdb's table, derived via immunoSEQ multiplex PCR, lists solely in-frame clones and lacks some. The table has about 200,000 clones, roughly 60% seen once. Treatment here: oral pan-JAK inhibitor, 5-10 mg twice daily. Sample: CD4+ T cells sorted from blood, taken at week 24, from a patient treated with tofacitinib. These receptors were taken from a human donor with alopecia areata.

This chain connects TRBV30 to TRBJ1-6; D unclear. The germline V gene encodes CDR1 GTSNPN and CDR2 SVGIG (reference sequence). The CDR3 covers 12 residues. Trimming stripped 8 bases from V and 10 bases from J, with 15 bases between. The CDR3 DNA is TGTGCCCTGACTAGGAGAGGCTCACCCCTCCACTTT. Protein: CALTRRGSPLHF.

Written as DNA, the CDR3 is TGTGCCAGCATGAGAGGGGTCGATTCACCCCTCCACTTT. Its protein product is CASMRGVDSPLHF. The rearrangement links TRBV13 to TRBJ1-6; possibly TRBD1 for D (5 bases). Germline CDR1 reads PRHDT; CDR2 reads FYEKMQ (reference sequence). With 7 bases removed from V and 8 bases from J, the gap between germline ends came to 12 bases. There are 13 residues in the CDR3.

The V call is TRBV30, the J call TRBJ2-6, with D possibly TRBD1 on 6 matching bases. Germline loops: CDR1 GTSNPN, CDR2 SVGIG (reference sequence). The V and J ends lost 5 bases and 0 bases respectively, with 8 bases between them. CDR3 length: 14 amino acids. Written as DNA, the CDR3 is TGTGCCTGGGACAGGAACTCTGGGGCCAACGTCCTGACTTTC. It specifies CAWDRNSGANVLTF.

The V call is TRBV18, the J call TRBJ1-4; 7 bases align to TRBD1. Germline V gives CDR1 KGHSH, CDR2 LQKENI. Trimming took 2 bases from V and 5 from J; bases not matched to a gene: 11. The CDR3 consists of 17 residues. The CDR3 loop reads CASSPADTGVLNEKLFF. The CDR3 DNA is TGTGCCAGCTCACCAGCGGACACAGGGGTTCTCAATGAAAAACTGTTTTTT.

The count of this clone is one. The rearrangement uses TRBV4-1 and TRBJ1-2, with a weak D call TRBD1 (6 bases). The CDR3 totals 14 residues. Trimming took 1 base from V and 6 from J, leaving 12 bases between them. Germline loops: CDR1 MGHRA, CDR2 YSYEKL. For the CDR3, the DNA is TGCGCCAGCAGCCAAGGATGGGGGGCTGATGGCTACACCTTC. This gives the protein CASSQGWGADGYTF.

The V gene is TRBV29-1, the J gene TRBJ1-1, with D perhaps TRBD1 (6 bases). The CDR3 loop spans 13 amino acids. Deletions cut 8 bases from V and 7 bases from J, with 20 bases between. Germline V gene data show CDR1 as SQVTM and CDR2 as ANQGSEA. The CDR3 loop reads CSSALQGIGEAFF. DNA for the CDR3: TGCAGCTCGGCCCTACAGGGTATTGGTGAAGCTTTCTTT.

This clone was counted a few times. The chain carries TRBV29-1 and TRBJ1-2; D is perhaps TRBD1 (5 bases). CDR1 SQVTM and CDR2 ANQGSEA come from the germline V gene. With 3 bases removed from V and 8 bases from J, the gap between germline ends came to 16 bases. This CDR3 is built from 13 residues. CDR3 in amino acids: CSVDDSLRDGYTF. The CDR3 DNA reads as TGCAGCGTTGATGATTCCCTCAGGGACGGCTACACCTTC.

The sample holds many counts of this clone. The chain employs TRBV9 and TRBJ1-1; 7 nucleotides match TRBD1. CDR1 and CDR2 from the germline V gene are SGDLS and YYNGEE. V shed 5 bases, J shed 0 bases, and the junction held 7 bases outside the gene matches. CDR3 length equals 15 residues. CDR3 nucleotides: TGTGCCAGCAGTCGACAGGGTACCTTGAACACTGAAGCTTTCTTT. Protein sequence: CASSRQGTLNTEAFF.

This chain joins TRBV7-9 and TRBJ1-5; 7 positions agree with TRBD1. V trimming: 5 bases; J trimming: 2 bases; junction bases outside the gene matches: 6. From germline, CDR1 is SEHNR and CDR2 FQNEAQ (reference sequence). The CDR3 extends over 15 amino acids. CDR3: CASSPGGQGNQPQHF. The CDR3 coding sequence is TGTGCCAGCAGCCCTGGCGGACAGGGCAATCAGCCCCAGCATTTT. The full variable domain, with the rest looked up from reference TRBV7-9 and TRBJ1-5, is DTGVSQNPRHKITKRGQNVTFRCDPISEHNRLYWYRQTLGQGPEFLTYFQNEAQLEKSRLLSDRFSAERPKGSFSTLEIQRTEQGDSAMYLCASSPGGQGNQPQHFGDGTRLSIL.

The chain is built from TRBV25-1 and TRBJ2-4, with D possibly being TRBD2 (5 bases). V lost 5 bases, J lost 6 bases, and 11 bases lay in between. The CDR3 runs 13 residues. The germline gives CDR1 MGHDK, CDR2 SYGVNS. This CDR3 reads CASSSGDRNIQYF. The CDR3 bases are TGTGCCAGCAGTTCCGGGGATAGAAACATTCAGTACTTC.

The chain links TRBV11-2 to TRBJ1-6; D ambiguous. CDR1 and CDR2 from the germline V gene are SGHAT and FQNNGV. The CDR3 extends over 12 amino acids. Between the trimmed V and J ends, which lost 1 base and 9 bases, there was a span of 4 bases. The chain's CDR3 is CASSLAFSPLHF. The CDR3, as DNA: TGTGCCAGCAGCTTAGCCTTTTCACCCCTCCACTTT. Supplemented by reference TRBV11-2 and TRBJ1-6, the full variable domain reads EAGVAQSPRYKIIEKRQSVAFWCNPISGHATLYWYQQILGQGPKLLIQFQNNGVVDDSQLPKDRFSAERLKGVDSTLKIQPAKLEDSAVYLCASSLAFSPLHFGNGTRLTVT.

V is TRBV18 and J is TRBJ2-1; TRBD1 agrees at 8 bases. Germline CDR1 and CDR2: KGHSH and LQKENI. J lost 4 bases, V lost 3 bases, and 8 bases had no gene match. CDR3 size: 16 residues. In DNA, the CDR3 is TGTGCCAGCTCACCCATCGGACAGGGAAATTACAATGAGCAGTTCTTC. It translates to CASSPIGQGNYNEQFF.

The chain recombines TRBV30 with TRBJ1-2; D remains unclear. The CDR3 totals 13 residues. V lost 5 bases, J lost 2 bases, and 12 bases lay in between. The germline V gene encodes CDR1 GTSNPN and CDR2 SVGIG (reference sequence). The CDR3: CAWGLLANYGYTF. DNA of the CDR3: TGTGCCTGGGGACTCCTGGCCAACTATGGCTACACCTTC.

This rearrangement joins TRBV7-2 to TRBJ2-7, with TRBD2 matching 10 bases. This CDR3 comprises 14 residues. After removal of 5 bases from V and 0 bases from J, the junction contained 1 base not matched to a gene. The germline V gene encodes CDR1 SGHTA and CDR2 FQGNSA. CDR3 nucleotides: TGTGCCAGCAGCCAGCGGGGGGGCTCCTACGAGCAGTACTTC. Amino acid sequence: CASSQRGGSYEQYF.

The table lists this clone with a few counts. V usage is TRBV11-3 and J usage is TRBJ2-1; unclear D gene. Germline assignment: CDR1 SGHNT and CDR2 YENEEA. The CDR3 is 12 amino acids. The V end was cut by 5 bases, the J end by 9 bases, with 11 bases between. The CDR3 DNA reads TGTGCCAGCAGCCCCTCTCATGTTGAGCAGTTCTTC. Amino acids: CASSPSHVEQFF. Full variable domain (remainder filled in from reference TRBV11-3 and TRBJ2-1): EAGVVQSPRYKIIEKKQPVAFWCNPISGHNTLYWYLQNLGQGPELLIRYENEEAVDDSQLPKDRFSAERLKGVDSTLKIQPAELGDSAVYLCASSPSHVEQFFGPGTRLTVL.

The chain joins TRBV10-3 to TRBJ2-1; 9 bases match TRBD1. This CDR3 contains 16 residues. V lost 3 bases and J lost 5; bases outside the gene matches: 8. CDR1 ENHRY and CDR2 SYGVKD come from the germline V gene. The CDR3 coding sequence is TGTGCCATCAGTGACATAGGGGGACAGGGCCACAATGAGCAGTTCTTC. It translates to CAISDIGGQGHNEQFF.

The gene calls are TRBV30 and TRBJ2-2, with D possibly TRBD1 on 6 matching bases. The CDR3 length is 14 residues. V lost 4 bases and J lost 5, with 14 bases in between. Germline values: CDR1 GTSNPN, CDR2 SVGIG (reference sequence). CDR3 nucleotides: TGTGCCTGGAAGAGGGGTCAGGGGACCGGGGAGCTGTTTTTT. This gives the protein CAWKRGQGTGELFF.

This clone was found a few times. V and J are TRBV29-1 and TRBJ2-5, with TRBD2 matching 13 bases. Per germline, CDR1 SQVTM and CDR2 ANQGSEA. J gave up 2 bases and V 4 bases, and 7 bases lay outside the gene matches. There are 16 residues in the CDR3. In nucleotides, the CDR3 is TGCAGCGTTGGTGGGGGACTAGCGGGGACACAAGAGACCCAGTACTTC. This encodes CSVGGGLAGTQETQYF.

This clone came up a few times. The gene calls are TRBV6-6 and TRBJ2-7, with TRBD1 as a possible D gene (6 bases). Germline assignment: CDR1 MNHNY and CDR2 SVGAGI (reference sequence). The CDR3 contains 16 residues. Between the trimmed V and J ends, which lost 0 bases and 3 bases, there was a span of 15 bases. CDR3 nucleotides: TGTGCCAGCAGTTACTCCCGGGACACCTTTTACTACGAGCAGTACTTC. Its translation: CASSYSRDTFYYEQYF.

The chain's CDR3 is CASRTGTGETQYF. CDR3 coding DNA: TGTGCCAGCAGAACCGGGACAGGGGAGACCCAGTACTTC. This chain links TRBV6-6 with TRBJ2-5; 9 nucleotides agree with TRBD1. Trimming cost V 6 bases and J 5 bases; bases outside gene matches: 4. The CDR3 covers 13 residues. Germline CDR1 MNHNY, CDR2 SVGAGI (reference sequence).

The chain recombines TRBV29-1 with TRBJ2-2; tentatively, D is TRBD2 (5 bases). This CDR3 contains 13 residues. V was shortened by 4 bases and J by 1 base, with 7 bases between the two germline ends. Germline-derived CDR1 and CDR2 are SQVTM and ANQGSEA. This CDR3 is CSVVRGNTGELFF. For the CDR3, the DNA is TGCAGCGTTGTACGGGGGAACACCGGGGAGCTGTTTTTT.

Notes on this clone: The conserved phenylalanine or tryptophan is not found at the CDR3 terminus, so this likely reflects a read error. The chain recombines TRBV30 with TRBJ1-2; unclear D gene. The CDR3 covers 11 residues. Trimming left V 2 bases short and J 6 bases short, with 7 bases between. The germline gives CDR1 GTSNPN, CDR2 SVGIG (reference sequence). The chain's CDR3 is CAWSPDHGYTL. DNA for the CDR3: TGTGCCTGGAGTCCGGATCATGGCTACACCCTC.

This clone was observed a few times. The CDR3 protein is CASGLVRGGGNTIYF. In DNA form, the CDR3 reads TGTGCTAGTGGTTTGGTTAGGGGCGGCGGAAACACCATATATTTT. This chain links TRBV12-5 with TRBJ1-3; D perhaps matches TRBD1 (5 bases). This CDR3 region has 15 residues. Germline V CDR1 and CDR2: LGHNT, FRNRAP. Deletions cut 0 bases from V and 4 bases from J, with 10 bases between.

The CDR3 reads CASSGWTANTGELFF. The CDR3 DNA reads TGTGCCAGCAGTGGGTGGACAGCGAACACCGGGGAGCTGTTTTTT. The rearrangement links TRBV2 to TRBJ2-2, with D perhaps TRBD1 (6 bases). Germline CDR1 is SNHLY and CDR2 is FYNNEI. The CDR3 is 15 amino acids. Trimming shortened V by 4 bases and J by 0 bases, and 9 bases separated the two germline ends.

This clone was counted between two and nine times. The CDR3 is CSVEGGPGSELGTGELFF. In DNA, the CDR3 is TGCAGCGTTGAAGGGGGTCCCGGGAGTGAGTTGGGCACCGGGGAGCTGTTTTTT. The genes are TRBV29-1 and TRBJ2-2, with D perhaps TRBD2 (6 bases). The CDR3 length is 18 residues. Per germline, CDR1 SQVTM and CDR2 ANQGSEA. V dropped 1 base and J dropped 4 bases, with 22 bases sitting between them.